These 3 T cell receptor beta chains originate from one sample sequenced in a study of shared clonotypes between healthy human individuals. The data were produced by immunoSEQ multiplex PCR, yet TCRdb's version contains in-frame clones alone and is incomplete. The repertoire consists of 950,000 to 1,200,000 clones, with approximately 77% occurring once and the leading ten covering 0.85% to 1%. Source material: memory CD4+ T cells from PBMCs. Subset reported: CD45RA-negative fraction. Source of these receptors: a man aged 18-30 years in good health. Some clones in this sample may be carry-over from other donors' samples.

The CDR3 bases are TGTGCCAGCAGCATCGGACAGGGTTGGTTTCGGGGCTACACCTTC. Amino acids: CASSIGQGWFRGYTF. This chain uses TRBV7-2 with TRBJ1-2; 8 positions agree with TRBD1. Germline V CDR1 and CDR2: SGHTA, FQGNSA. This CDR3 contains 15 residues. V gave up 5 bases and J gave up 8 bases; unmatched junction bases: 13.

V usage is TRBV21-1 and J usage is TRBJ1-5. TRBV21-1 is designated a pseudogene. The CDR3 covers 17 residues. The CDR3 sequence is CASSKADAGSRNQPQHF. The CDR3 DNA is TGTGCCAGCAGCAAAGCGGACGCGGGGTCTCGCAATCAGCCCCAGCATTTT.

The chain uses TRBV18 and TRBJ1-5; D might be TRBD1 (6 bases). CDR3 size: 15 residues. The V end lost 2 bases, the J end lost 5 bases, and 13 bases lay between the germline ends. Germline V lookup: CDR1 KGHSH, CDR2 LQKENI. The CDR3 spells CASSPIGGVDQPQHF. CDR3 sequence (DNA): TGTGCCAGCTCACCAATCGGGGGCGTCGATCAGCCCCAGCATTTT.